These 21 T cell receptor beta chains were all obtained from the same sample, sequenced in a study of cytomegalovirus exposure and HLA in healthy donors. The primer mix had 60 Vbeta and 13 Jbeta primers. TCRdb's copy holds only in-frame clones and misses some; the assay was immunoSEQ multiplex PCR. The sample contains some 74,000 clones, around three quarters of which appear only once. The sequenced sample consisted of PBMCs. These receptors were collected from a male donor in good health and CMV-seronegative.

The rearrangement joins TRBV5-4 to TRBJ1-2, with D uncertain. CDR1 SGHNT and CDR2 YYREEE come from the germline V gene (reference sequence). Between the trimmed V and J ends, which lost 0 bases and 7 bases, there was a span of 13 bases. The CDR3 is 14 residues long. CDR3 in amino acids: CASSLGVGGGGYTF. CDR3 coding DNA: TGTGCCAGCAGCTTGGGCGTAGGTGGAGGTGGCTACACCTTC.

This rearrangement joins TRBV28 to TRBJ2-5; D might be TRBD2 (5 bases). The last part of the DNA fits TRBJ2-7 better; the J call may be wrong. The V gene's germline CDR1 is MDHEN and CDR2 SYDVKM. This CDR3 spans 15 amino acids. The CDR3 DNA reads as TGTGCCAGCAGTCGGGCCCTCGGAGGTGCCTACGAGCAGTACTTC. Encoded protein: CASSRALGGAYEQYF.

The chain links TRBV5-1 to TRBJ2-1; 9 positions agree with TRBD2. The CDR3 runs to 15 residues. Germline-derived CDR1 and CDR2 are SGHRS and YFSETQ. Trimming cost V 0 bases and J 8 bases; bases outside gene matches: 6. The chain's CDR3 is CASSLGSGRMDEQFF. The CDR3 DNA reads as TGCGCCAGCAGCTTGGGAAGCGGGAGGATGGATGAGCAGTTCTTC.

The chain is built from TRBV28 and TRBJ1-1; 10 positions match TRBD1. V dropped 4 bases and J dropped 3; count of bases not matched to a gene: 8. This CDR3 spans 16 amino acids. CDR1 is MDHEN and CDR2 is SYDVKM in the germline V gene. The CDR3 region is CASSSHTGTGDTEAFF. The CDR3, as DNA: TGTGCCAGCAGTTCACATACCGGGACAGGGGACACTGAAGCTTTCTTT.

On this clone itself: At one end the junction does not follow the germline gene, possibly because of a read error. This sequence joins TRBV30 and TRBJ1-6, with 7 bases identical to TRBD1. The germline V gene has CDR1 GTSNPN and CDR2 SVGIG (reference sequence). CDR3 length: 14 residues. The CDR3 loop reads CAWSLGQSNSPLNF. The DNA for the CDR3 is TGTGCCTGGAGTTTGGGACAGAGTAATTCACCCCTCAACTTT.

The chain couples TRBV30 to TRBJ1-5; D is unresolved. Trimming pared 0 bases from V and 5 bases from J, leaving 8 bases between. This CDR3 spans 13 amino acids. Germline V gene data show CDR1 as GTSNPN and CDR2 as SVGIG (reference sequence). CDR3 loop: CAWSVRSDQPQHF. CDR3 coding DNA: TGTGCCTGGAGTGTACGATCGGATCAGCCCCAGCATTTT. The whole variable domain, filled in from reference TRBV30 and TRBJ1-5, reads SQTIHQWPATLVQPVGSPLSLECTVEGTSNPNLYWYRQAAGRGLQLLFYSVGIGQISSEVPQNLSASRPQDRQFILSSKKLLLSDSGFYLCAWSVRSDQPQHFGDGTRLSIL.

The rearrangement links TRBV9 to TRBJ1-1; the D is unclear. V was shortened by 0 bases and J by 4 bases, with 10 bases between the two germline ends. CDR1 and CDR2 (germline): SGDLS, YYNGEE. The CDR3 contains 14 residues. The CDR3 DNA sequence: TGTGCCAGCAGCGTAGGAGTGGGGAGCACTGAAGCTTTCTTT. Translation: CASSVGVGSTEAFF.

This chain connects TRBV6-1 to TRBJ2-3, with D maybe TRBD1 (5 bases). CDR1 and CDR2 from the germline V gene are MNHNS and SASEGT. The CDR3 has 14 amino acids. V was cut by 6 bases and J by 0 bases, with 10 bases left in between. DNA for the CDR3: TGTGCCAGCAGAATAAGGGGAAGCACAGATACGCAGTATTTT. As protein: CASRIRGSTDTQYF.

As to this clone: One end of the junction does not line up with germline, which may come from a read error. This chain uses TRBV30 with TRBJ1-5; 9 bases align to TRBD1. CDR3 length: 15 amino acids. Germline V gene sequence: CDR1 GTSNPN, CDR2 SVGIG (reference sequence). CDR3 in DNA: TGTGCCTGGAGTGTACCCGGGACAGGGTATCAGCCCCAGAATTTT. Translating it yields CAWSVPGTGYQPQNF.

The rearrangement joins TRBV5-1 to TRBJ2-7, with TRBD1 as a possible D gene (5 bases). The CDR3 extends over 13 amino acids. V was cut by 2 bases and J by 3 bases, with 9 bases left in between. Germline CDR1 and CDR2: SGHRS and YFSETQ. The CDR3 DNA sequence: TGCGCCAGCAGCTTAGCAGGGTTCTACGAGCAGTACTTC. Translating gives CASSLAGFYEQYF.

The CDR3 region is CASKRGGGDTGELFF. CDR3 DNA: TGTGCCAGTAAACGGGGGGGAGGGGACACCGGGGAGCTGTTTTTT. The J gene is TRBJ2-2, the V gene TRBV19; 8 positions agree with TRBD2. The CDR3 has 15 residues. Germline CDR1 reads LNHDA; CDR2 reads SQIVND (reference sequence). J lost 3 bases, V lost 7 bases, and 7 bases had no gene match.

Worth noting for this clone: One end of the junction does not line up with germline, which may come from a read error. Written as DNA, the CDR3 is TGCGCCAGCAGCCAACCTGGGAGAGATAATAGCAATCAGCCCCAGAATTTT. The encoded protein is CASSQPGRDNSNQPQNF. The chain links TRBV4-3 to TRBJ1-5; no reliable D call. The CDR3 totals 17 residues. In germline, CDR1 is LGHNA, CDR2 YSLEER.

The rearrangement links TRBV7-6 to TRBJ1-6; 8 nucleotides line up with TRBD1. V dropped 1 base and J dropped 7; count of bases not matched to a gene: 3. Germline V lookup: CDR1 SGHVS, CDR2 FNYEAQ. This CDR3 is 15 amino acids long. The CDR3 loop is CASSLGQGANSPLHF. DNA of the CDR3: TGTGCCAGCAGCTTAGGGCAGGGGGCCAATTCACCCCTCCACTTT.

This clone was observed a single time. J is TRBJ2-1 and V is TRBV7-2, with a weak D call TRBD2 (6 bases). The CDR3 has 15 residues. The germline V and J ends were trimmed by 1 base and 9 bases, with 16 bases remaining between them. Germline V CDR1 and CDR2: SGHTA, FQGNSA. CDR3 sequence (DNA): TGTGCCAGCAGCTTAGGCGGGATGGGGGTTGCTGAGCAGTTCTTC. Its protein is CASSLGGMGVAEQFF.

The genes are TRBV5-4 and TRBJ2-1; D is unclear. The CDR3 sequence is 12 residues long. CDR1 and CDR2 (germline): SGHNT, YYREEE (reference sequence). V dropped 4 bases and J dropped 5 bases, with 7 bases sitting between them. The CDR3 DNA reads as TGTGCCAGCAGCCCGCACAACAATGAGCAGTTCTTC. It translates to CASSPHNNEQFF. The variable domain in full, completed from reference TRBV5-4 and TRBJ2-1, reads ETGVTQSPTHLIKTRGQQVTLRCSSQSGHNTVSWYQQALGQGPQFIFQYYREEENGRGNFPPRFSGLQFPNYSSELNVNALELDDSALYLCASSPHNNEQFFGPGTRLTVL.

The chain combines TRBV30 with TRBJ2-7, with 10 bases matching TRBD2. With 2 bases clipped from V and 3 bases from J, the junction kept 7 bases outside the gene matches. This CDR3 region has 15 residues. Germline CDR1 GTSNPN, CDR2 SVGIG (reference sequence). This CDR3 reads CAWSTGTSVYYEQYF. The CDR3 nucleotides are TGTGCCTGGAGTACCGGGACTAGCGTTTACTACGAGCAGTACTTC.

About this clone itself: The germline gene is not matched at one end of the junction; a read error may be the cause. This rearrangement joins TRBV7-9 to TRBJ1-4, with D tentatively TRBD1 (6 bases). From germline, CDR1 is SEHNR and CDR2 FQNEAQ (reference sequence). The length of the CDR3 is 17 residues. CDR3 in DNA: TGTTCCAGCAGCCCTACCCCAGTGACAGGCTGGAATGAAAAACTGTTTTTT. Residues: CSSSPTPVTGWNEKLFF.

This clone showed up just a few times. The rearrangement links TRBV6-5 to TRBJ1-1; no clear D. V lost 6 bases and J lost 4, with 18 bases in between. This CDR3 spans 15 amino acids. CDR1 is MNHEY, CDR2 SVGAGI, per germline. DNA for the CDR3: TGTGCCAGCAGGCGATGGGCCCTGCGGGGCACTGAAGCTTTCTTT. Protein sequence: CASRRWALRGTEAFF.

Concerning this clone: One end of the junction does not line up with germline, which may come from a read error. V gene TRBV11-2 combines with J gene TRBJ1-2; 7 nucleotides line up with TRBD1. The CDR3 consists of 15 residues. Germline CDR1 reads SGHAT; CDR2 reads FQNNGV. The CDR3 bases are TGTGCCAGCAGCTTGGCGGGGACAGTAAATGGTGGCTACCCCTTC. This sequence encodes CASSLAGTVNGGYPF. Drawing the rest from reference TRBV11-2 and TRBJ1-2, the complete variable domain is EAGVAQSPRYKIIEKRQSVAFWCNPISGHATLYWYQQILGQGPKLLIQFQNNGVVDDSQLPKDRFSAERLKGVDSTLKIQPAKLEDSAVYLCASSLAGTVNGGYPFGSGTRLTVV.

The J gene is TRBJ2-3, the V gene TRBV6-1; 12 bases map to TRBD2. After removal of 6 bases from V and 8 bases from J, the junction contained 9 bases not matched to a gene. This CDR3 is 15 amino acids long. CDR1 MNHNS and CDR2 SASEGT come from the germline V gene. This CDR3 reads CASSTELAGGITQYF. For the CDR3, the DNA is TGTGCCAGCAGCACGGAACTAGCGGGAGGCATTACGCAGTATTTT.

The CDR3 sequence: CASSVGPQYF. CDR3 DNA: TGTGCCAGCAGTGTGGGCCCTCAGTACTTC. The chain couples TRBV6-4 to TRBJ2-7, with D unresolved. V lost 4 bases, J lost 10 bases, and 8 bases lay in between. The CDR3 is made up of 10 amino acids. Germline V gene lookup returns CDR1 MRHNA and CDR2 SNTAGT.